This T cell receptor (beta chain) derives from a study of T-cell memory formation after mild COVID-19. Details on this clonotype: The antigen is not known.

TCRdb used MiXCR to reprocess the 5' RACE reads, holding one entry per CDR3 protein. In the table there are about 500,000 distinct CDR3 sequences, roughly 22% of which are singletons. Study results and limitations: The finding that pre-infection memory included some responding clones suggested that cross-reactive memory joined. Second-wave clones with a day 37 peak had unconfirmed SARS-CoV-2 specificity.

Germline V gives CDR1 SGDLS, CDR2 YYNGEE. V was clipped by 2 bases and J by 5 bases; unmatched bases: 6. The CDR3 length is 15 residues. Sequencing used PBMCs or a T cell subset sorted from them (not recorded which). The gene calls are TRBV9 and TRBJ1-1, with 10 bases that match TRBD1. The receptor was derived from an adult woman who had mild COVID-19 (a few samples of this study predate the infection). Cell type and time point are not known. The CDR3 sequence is CASSVHGTGATEAFF. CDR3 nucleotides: TGTGCCAGCAGCGTCCACGGGACAGGGGCAACTGAAGCTTTCTTT.